The present T cell receptor beta chain was sequenced within a study of CD8 T cells in Susac syndrome. RNA totalling 0.5 to 1 ug underwent reverse transcription with random hexamers. TCRdb re-analysed the immunoSEQ multiplex PCR reads in MiXCR, keeping a single row per CDR3 protein. The repertoire holds approximately 300,000 distinct CDR3 sequences, 65% to 90% seen once, with around 0.21% in the top ten. In blood CD8+ and CD4+ T cells, TCR beta underwent sequencing. The CDR3 has 14 amino acids. Germline V gene sequence: CDR1 DFQATT, CDR2 SNEGSKA (reference sequence). Trimming shortened V by 5 bases and J by 0 bases, and 11 bases separated the two germline ends.

This receptor was identified in a human donor with multiple sclerosis. This chain links TRBV20-1 with TRBJ2-1; D call uncertain. The specimen sequenced was CD8+ T cells from PBMCs. For the CDR3, the DNA is TGCAGTGCTGCTTACCTGAGCTCCTACAATGAGCAGTTCTTC. Amino acids: CSAAYLSSYNEQFF.